The T cell receptor beta chain described here comes from a study of cytomegalovirus exposure and HLA in healthy donors. About the study: Previous work identified 95 million to 140 million unique TCR beta sequences from approximately 190 million T cells.

The PCR employed 60 Vbeta primers together with 13 Jbeta primers. Profiling relied on immunoSEQ multiplex PCR, and the TCRdb table lists in-frame clones only, not all of them. This table holds 65,000 to 90,000 clones. As for the donors, each was a healthy bone marrow donor. Donors had nominal health at sampling but likely had unrecorded immune exposures. Study-wide findings and caveats: Researchers left out some V segments, among them TRBV6-2 and TRBV6-3, as indistinguishable.

The CDR3 sequence is 16 residues long. The germline V gene encodes CDR1 LGHNA and CDR2 YSLEER. With 1 base clipped from V and 10 bases from J, the junction kept 9 bases outside the gene matches. With respect to this clone: The antigen is undetermined.

Sequencing was performed on PBMCs. The chain recombines TRBV4-3 with TRBJ1-5; 11 bases line up with TRBD1. The receptor's source is a female donor in good health and CMV-seropositive. The chain's CDR3 is CASSQGGGQGDCPQHF. In DNA form, the CDR3 reads TGCGCCAGCAGCCAAGGGGGGGGACAGGGGGATTGTCCCCAGCATTTT.